One sample yielded the 20 T cell receptor beta chains listed below, sequenced in a study of blood T cells in healthy people across ages. Sample-barcoded 5' priming and a J-beta primer mix drove a second PCR of roughly 6 to 12 cycles. A single record per CDR3 protein comes from TCRdb applying MiXCR to the 5' RACE reads. This sample yields hundreds of thousands of distinct CDR3 sequences, of which about 30% are seen a single time; less than 20% belongs to the top ten. The sequencing sample was made of blood. The receptors come from a woman at least 80 years old in good health.

This clonotype has only a few counts. This clone may be a read error of a much larger clone one base away. Written as DNA, the CDR3 is TGTGCCAGCAGCCGCACGATGGCGGGGGGAATTTTTGAGCAGTTCTTC. Translation gives CASSRTMAGGIFEQFF. This chain uses TRBV7-2 with TRBJ2-1; 8 nucleotides align to TRBD2. Germline assignment: CDR1 SGHTA and CDR2 FQGNSA. V trimming: 5 bases; J trimming: 9 bases; junction bases outside the gene matches: 15. This CDR3 region has 16 residues.

On this clonotype itself: Here the CDR3 omits its conserved ending phenylalanine or tryptophan, so a read error is the likely source. The chain couples TRBV20-1 to TRBJ2-2; D is possibly TRBD1 (5 bases). CDR1 is DFQATT and CDR2 is SNEGSKA in the germline V gene (reference sequence). The CDR3 contains 13 residues. Deletions cut 3 bases from V and 7 bases from J, with 12 bases between. The CDR3 sequence is CSARKTEYGELFV. The CDR3 bases are TGCAGTGCTAGGAAGACAGAATACGGGGAGCTGTTTGTT.

This clonotype came up many times. The rearrangement joins TRBV4-1 to TRBJ2-3, with 8 positions matching TRBD1. V was clipped by 4 bases and J by 4 bases; unmatched bases: 10. The germline V gene encodes CDR1 MGHRA and CDR2 YSYEKL. There are 16 residues in the CDR3. The CDR3 region is CASSPGNRGWPDTQYF. The CDR3, as DNA: TGCGCCAGCAGCCCTGGGAACAGGGGGTGGCCAGATACGCAGTATTTT.

The V call is TRBV27, the J call TRBJ2-1; 10 bases match TRBD2. The CDR3 contains 15 residues. The V gene's germline CDR1 is MNHEY and CDR2 SMNVEV (reference sequence). V was pared by 4 bases and J by 9 bases, with 9 bases of the junction left unmatched. CDR3 coding DNA: TGTGCCAGCAGTTCCCAGCGGGGGGGGTTATTTGAGCAGTTCTTC. Residues: CASSSQRGGLFEQFF.

This clonotype was recorded a few times. This rearrangement joins TRBV9 to TRBJ1-6; no clear D. Germline CDR1 and CDR2: SGDLS and YYNGEE. Trimming left V 4 bases short and J 7 bases short, with 15 bases between. The CDR3 spans 15 residues. CDR3 nucleotides: TGTGCCAGCAGCTTTAATCCGGGAACCAATTCACCCCTCCACTTT. Protein sequence: CASSFNPGTNSPLHF. Full variable domain (missing parts from reference TRBV9 and TRBJ1-6): DSGVTQTPKHLITATGQRVTLRCSPRSGDLSVYWYQQSLDQGLQFLIQYYNGEERAKGNILERFSAQQFPDLHSELNLSSLELGDSALYFCASSFNPGTNSPLHFGNGTRLTVT.

V gene TRBV2 combines with J gene TRBJ2-1; possibly TRBD2 for D (6 bases). The CDR3 is 14 residues long. Trimming took 7 bases from V and 6 from J, leaving 16 bases between them. CDR1 SNHLY and CDR2 FYNNEI come from the germline V gene. This CDR3 reads CASNFGGAGNEQFF. CDR3 DNA: TGTGCCAGCAACTTCGGAGGGGCCGGCAATGAGCAGTTCTTC. The whole variable domain, filled in from reference TRBV2 and TRBJ2-1, reads EPEVTQTPSHQVTQMGQEVILRCVPISNHLYFYWYRQILGQKVEFLVSFYNNEISEKSEIFDDQFSVERPDGSNFTLKIRSTKLEDSAMYFCASNFGGAGNEQFFGPGTRLTVL.

This chain uses TRBV20-1 with TRBJ2-1; the match to TRBD2 covers 12 bases. Germline V CDR1 and CDR2: DFQATT, SNEGSKA (reference sequence). CDR3 size: 14 residues. V lost 5 bases, J lost 9 bases, and 8 bases stayed unmatched. The DNA for the CDR3 is TGCAGTGCTCCGTCTAGCGGGGGGGGAGGTGAGCAGTTCTTC. Translating gives CSAPSSGGGGEQFF.

This clonotype has a count of ten or more. The chain is built from TRBV6-5 and TRBJ2-7; 14 bases map to TRBD2. Germline loops: CDR1 MNHEY, CDR2 SVGAGI. V dropped 8 bases and J dropped 7; count of bases not matched to a gene: 7. This CDR3 has 14 amino acids. The CDR3 here is CASGRLAGGSEQYF. The CDR3 DNA is TGTGCCAGCGGCAGACTAGCGGGGGGGAGTGAGCAGTACTTC.

This clonotype was observed at least ten times. V usage is TRBV4-1 and J usage is TRBJ2-3; maybe TRBD1 (5 bases). CDR1 and CDR2 (germline): MGHRA, YSYEKL. V was trimmed by 3 bases and J by 1 base, leaving 17 bases between them. CDR3 length: 17 residues. The CDR3 loop is CASSQTDRDPRTDTQYF. The DNA of the CDR3 is TGCGCCAGCAGCCAGACCGACAGAGATCCTCGCACAGATACGCAGTATTTT.

This clonotype was counted many times. CDR3 protein: CSAPLYGANVLTF. CDR3 coding DNA: TGCAGTGCTCCTCTTTACGGGGCCAACGTCCTGACTTTC. The J gene is TRBJ2-6, the V gene TRBV20-1; no clear D gene. Germline V gene sequence: CDR1 DFQATT, CDR2 SNEGSKA (reference sequence). Trimming took 5 bases from V and 4 from J, leaving 9 bases between them. The CDR3 runs to 13 residues.

This clonotype occurred many times. The J gene is TRBJ2-2, the V gene TRBV5-1; D unresolved. Germline CDR1 SGHRS, CDR2 YFSETQ. V dropped 2 bases and J dropped 1 base, with 12 bases sitting between them. The CDR3 has 16 amino acids. This chain's CDR3 is CASSLTLTRNTGELFF. CDR3 DNA sequence: TGCGCCAGCAGCTTAACCCTTACACGGAACACCGGGGAGCTGTTTTTT. Drawing the rest from reference TRBV5-1 and TRBJ2-2, the complete variable domain is KAGVTQTPRYLIKTRGQQVTLSCSPISGHRSVSWYQQTPGQGLQFLFEYFSETQRNKGNFPGRFSGRQFSNSRSEMNVSTLELGDSALYLCASSLTLTRNTGELFFGEGSRLTVL.

This clonotype was seen only a few times. The chain is built from TRBV7-8 and TRBJ1-1, with 8 bases that match TRBD1. The germline V gene has CDR1 SGHVS and CDR2 FQNEAQ. V dropped 0 bases and J dropped 0; count of bases not matched to a gene: 12. The CDR3 length is 19 residues. DNA of the CDR3: TGTGCCAGCAGCTTAGCTTTTTCCCGACAGGGGACCATGAACACTGAAGCTTTCTTT. This encodes CASSLAFSRQGTMNTEAFF.

At least ten counts were recorded for this clonotype. The J gene is TRBJ2-3, the V gene TRBV5-1; TRBD1 matches at 8 bases. Germline V gene lookup returns CDR1 SGHRS and CDR2 YFSETQ. Trimming removed 0 bases from V and 6 bases from J; junction bases left unmatched: 9. The CDR3 extends over 16 amino acids. For the CDR3, the DNA is TGCGCCAGCAGCTTGGCCGCTGACAGGGGTAGGGATACGCAGTATTTT. Its protein is CASSLAADRGRDTQYF.

At least ten counts were recorded for this clonotype. The rearrangement joins TRBV7-2 to TRBJ2-6; D remains ambiguous. CDR3 length: 18 residues. V lost 2 bases, J lost 0 bases, and 14 bases lay in between. Germline values: CDR1 SGHTA, CDR2 FQGNSA. The CDR3 region has the DNA TGTGCCAGCAGCTTAAAACGGGTGGCGAGCTCTGGGGCCAACGTCCTGACTTTC. Translated: CASSLKRVASSGANVLTF.

This clonotype was picked up a small number of times. The V gene is TRBV7-6, the J gene TRBJ2-2, with TRBD1 identical over 9 bases. The CDR3 loop spans 15 amino acids. Germline CDR1 and CDR2: SGHVS and FNYEAQ. The ends lost 5 bases at V and 5 bases at J; junction bases unmatched: 6. CDR3 sequence reads: CASSLDRGRTGELFF. The CDR3 nucleotides read TGTGCCAGCAGCCTGGACAGGGGACGGACCGGGGAGCTGTTTTTT.

This clonotype was recorded many times. This chain links TRBV18 with TRBJ2-7, with TRBD1 matching 11 bases. The CDR3 length is 15 residues. V was pared by 0 bases and J by 4 bases, with 2 bases of the junction left unmatched. From germline, CDR1 is KGHSH and CDR2 LQKENI. This chain's CDR3 is CASSPPGQGVYEQYF. The DNA of the CDR3 is TGTGCCAGCTCACCACCGGGACAGGGGGTATACGAGCAGTACTTC. Combining the CDR3 with reference TRBV18 and TRBJ2-7 gives the whole variable domain NAGVMQNPRHLVRRRGQEARLRCSPMKGHSHVYWYRQLPEEGLKFMVYLQKENIIDESGMPKERFSAEFPKEGPSILRIQQVVRGDSAAYFCASSPPGQGVYEQYFGPGTRLTVT.

J is TRBJ1-2 and V is TRBV7-8, with D tentatively TRBD1 (6 bases). The CDR3 runs to 16 residues. CDR1 is SGHVS and CDR2 is FQNEAQ in the germline V gene. V was clipped by 0 bases and J by 3 bases, with 14 bases between them. The DNA of the CDR3 is TGTGCCAGCAGCTTAGCGAGAGGGGGGGGCGACTATGGCTACACCTTC. Encoded protein: CASSLARGGGDYGYTF.

This clonotype was counted many times. The V call is TRBV20-1, the J call TRBJ2-5; 8 bases are a match to TRBD2. V shed 7 bases and J 4 bases; nucleotides not matched to a gene: 5. Germline values: CDR1 DFQATT, CDR2 SNEGSKA (reference sequence). This CDR3 has 12 amino acids. The CDR3 sequence: CSGAGGRETQYF. CDR3 in DNA: TGCAGTGGGGCGGGGGGACGAGAGACCCAGTACTTC.

The V call is TRBV27, the J call TRBJ2-3; no reliable D call. Deletions cut 1 base from V and 5 bases from J, with 7 bases between. The V gene's germline CDR1 is MNHEY and CDR2 SMNVEV (reference sequence). The CDR3 loop spans 13 amino acids. DNA for the CDR3: TGTGCCAGCAGTTTATGGGAAGGAGATACGCAGTATTTT. Protein sequence: CASSLWEGDTQYF.

The rearrangement joins TRBV7-9 to TRBJ2-3; the match to TRBD1 covers 7 bases. The CDR3 loop spans 15 amino acids. The germline V gene has CDR1 SEHNR and CDR2 FQNEAQ (reference sequence). Germline trimming cut 4 bases from V and 7 bases from J; bases unmatched to any gene: 11. CDR3 sequence: CASSSTGTEHYTQYF. The CDR3 DNA reads TGTGCCAGCAGCTCAACCGGGACAGAACATTATACGCAGTATTTT. Looking up the rest from reference TRBV7-9 and TRBJ2-3 gives the full variable domain: DTGVSQNPRHKITKRGQNVTFRCDPISEHNRLYWYRQTLGQGPEFLTYFQNEAQLEKSRLLSDRFSAERPKGSFSTLEIQRTEQGDSAMYLCASSSTGTEHYTQYFGPGTRLTVL.